This TCR beta chain was recovered during a study of blood T cell repertoires in COVID-19. The length of the CDR3 is 15 residues. CDR1 and CDR2 (germline): MNHEY, SVGAGI. J lost 7 bases, V lost 4 bases, and 5 bases had no gene match. In the authors' methods: Reference gene primer amplification gave estimated nucleated cell counts. The assay was immunoSEQ multiplex PCR, and TCRdb's table has in-frame clones only and misses some. Clone size and V and J calls were adopted from that table, with D and trimming inferred from the DNA. The sample lists roughly 330,000 clones; 88% were seen once. The study drew participants aged about 18 to 95 years from 20 to 30 US areas. Each recovered donor of Cohort 3 presented with two negative PCRs, clearance, or symptom resolution.

This sequence was found in a man under 40 who had recovered from COVID-19. The sequencing input was PBMCs or T cells enriched from blood (not recorded which). V gene TRBV6-5 combines with J gene TRBJ2-1; 12 bases match TRBD2. DNA of the CDR3: TGTGCCAGCAGTTTGACTAGCGGGGGTTTTAATGAGCAGTTCTTC. This codes for CASSLTSGGFNEQFF.